Included here is one TCR beta chain sequence, with context. Its antigen is undetermined. With iRepertoire HTBI primers and Arm-PCR of CDR3 regions, TCR beta libraries were built. Each CDR3 protein gets one entry after TCRdb re-called the multiplex PCR reads with MiXCR. The data contain roughly 700,000 distinct CDR3 sequences, around 32% of them singletons. The source of the sample is a study of regulatory T cells in long-lasting Graves disease. Study-wide points: Persistent disease preferred TRBV28, TRBJ1-2 and TRBJ2-5; new disease, TRBV20-1 and TRBJ2-1.

The time point: persistent/refractory GD, antithyroid drugs over 5 years with positive TRAb. PBMCs provided the RNA from which the TCR library was made. Germline values: CDR1 DFQATT, CDR2 SNEGSKA (reference sequence). V was shortened by 1 base and J by 1 base, with 10 bases between the two germline ends. This CDR3 is built from 15 residues. The rearrangement uses TRBV20-1 and TRBJ2-2; perhaps TRBD2 as D (6 bases). The clonotype was recovered from a female donor with Graves disease. Sequenced material: peripheral blood mononuclear cells (PBMCs), taken when the disease was refractory, from a patient treated with antithyroid drugs. The CDR3: CSARGGEMNTGELFF. In nucleotides, the CDR3 is TGCAGTGCTAGAGGGGGGGAAATGAACACCGGGGAGCTGTTTTTT.